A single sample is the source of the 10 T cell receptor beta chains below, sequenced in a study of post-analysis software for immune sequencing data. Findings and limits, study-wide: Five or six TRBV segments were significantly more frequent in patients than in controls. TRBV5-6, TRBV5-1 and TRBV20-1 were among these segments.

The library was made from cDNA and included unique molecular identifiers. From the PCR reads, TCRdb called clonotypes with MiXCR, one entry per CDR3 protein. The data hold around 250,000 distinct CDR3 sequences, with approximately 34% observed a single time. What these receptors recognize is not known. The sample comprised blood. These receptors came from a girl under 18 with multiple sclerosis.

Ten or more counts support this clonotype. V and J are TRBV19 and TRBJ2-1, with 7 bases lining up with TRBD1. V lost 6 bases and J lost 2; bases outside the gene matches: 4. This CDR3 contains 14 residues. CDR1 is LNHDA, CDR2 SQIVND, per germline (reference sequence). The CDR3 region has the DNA TGTGCCAGTAGGTCGACAGGGCCCTACAATGAGCAGTTCTTC. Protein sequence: CASRSTGPYNEQFF.

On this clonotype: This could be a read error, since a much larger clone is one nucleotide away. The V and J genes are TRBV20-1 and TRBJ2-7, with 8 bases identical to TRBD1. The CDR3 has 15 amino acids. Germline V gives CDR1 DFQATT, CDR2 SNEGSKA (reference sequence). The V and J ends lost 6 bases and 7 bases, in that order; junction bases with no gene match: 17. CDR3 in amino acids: CSATSARGLYNEQYF. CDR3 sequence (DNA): TGCAGTGCCACTTCTGCCAGGGGGCTCTACAATGAGCAGTACTTC.

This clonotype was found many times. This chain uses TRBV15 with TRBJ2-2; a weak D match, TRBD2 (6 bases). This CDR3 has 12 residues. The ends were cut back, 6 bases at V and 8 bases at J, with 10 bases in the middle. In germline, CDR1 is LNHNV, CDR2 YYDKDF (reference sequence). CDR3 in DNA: TGTGCCACCAGAGGAGGGGAAGGGGAGCTGTTTTTT. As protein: CATRGGEGELFF.

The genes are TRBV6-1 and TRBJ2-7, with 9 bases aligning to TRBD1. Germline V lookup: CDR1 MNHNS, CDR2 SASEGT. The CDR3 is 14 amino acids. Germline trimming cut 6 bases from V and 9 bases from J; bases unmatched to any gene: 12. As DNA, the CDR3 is TGTGCCAGCAGGTCCGGGACAGGGAATATCGGGCAGTACTTC. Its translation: CASRSGTGNIGQYF.

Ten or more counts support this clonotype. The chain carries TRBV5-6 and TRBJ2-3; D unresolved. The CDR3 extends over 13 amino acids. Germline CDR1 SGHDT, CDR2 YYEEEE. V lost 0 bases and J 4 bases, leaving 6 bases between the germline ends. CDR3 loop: CASSLASADTQYF. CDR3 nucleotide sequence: TGTGCCAGCAGCTTGGCCTCGGCAGATACGCAGTATTTT.

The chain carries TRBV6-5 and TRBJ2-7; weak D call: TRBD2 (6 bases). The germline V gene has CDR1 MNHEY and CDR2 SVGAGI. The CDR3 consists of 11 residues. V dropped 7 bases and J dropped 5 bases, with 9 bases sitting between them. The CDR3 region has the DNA TGTGCCAGCAATCGGGGGAACGAGCAGTACTTC. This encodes CASNRGNEQYF.

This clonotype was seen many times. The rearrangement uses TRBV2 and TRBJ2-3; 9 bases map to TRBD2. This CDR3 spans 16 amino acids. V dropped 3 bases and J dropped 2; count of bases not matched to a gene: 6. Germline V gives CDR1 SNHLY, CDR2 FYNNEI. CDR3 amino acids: CASSEISSGTTDTQYF. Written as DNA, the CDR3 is TGTGCCAGCAGTGAGATTTCTAGCGGGACCACAGATACGCAGTATTTT.

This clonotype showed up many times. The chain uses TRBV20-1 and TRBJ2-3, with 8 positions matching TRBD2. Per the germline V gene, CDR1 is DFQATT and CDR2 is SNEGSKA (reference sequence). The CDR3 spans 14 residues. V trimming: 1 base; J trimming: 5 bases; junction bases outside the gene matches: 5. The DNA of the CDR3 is TGCAGTGCTAGAGGCAGTCTAGCGGGAGATACGCAGTATTTT. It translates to CSARGSLAGDTQYF.

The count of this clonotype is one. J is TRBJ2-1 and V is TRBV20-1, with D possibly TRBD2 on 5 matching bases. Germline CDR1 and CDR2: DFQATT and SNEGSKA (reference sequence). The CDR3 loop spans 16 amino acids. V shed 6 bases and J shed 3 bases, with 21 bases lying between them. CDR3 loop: CSAVDFADGFYNEQFF. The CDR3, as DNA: TGCAGTGCAGTGGACTTTGCGGACGGATTCTACAATGAGCAGTTCTTC.

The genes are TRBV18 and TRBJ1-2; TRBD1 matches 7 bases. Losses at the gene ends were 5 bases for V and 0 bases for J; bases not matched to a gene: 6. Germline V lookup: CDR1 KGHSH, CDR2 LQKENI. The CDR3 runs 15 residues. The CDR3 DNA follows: TGTGCCAGCTCAGCACAGGGGACAGCTAACTATGGCTACACCTTC. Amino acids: CASSAQGTANYGYTF.